This TCR beta chain was recovered during a study of T cells in Graves' hyperthyroidism and ophthalmopathy. Whole-study context: Sampling of peripheral blood happened at initial diagnosis, prior to any treatment.

Template material for amplifying TCR beta CDR3 regions consisted of RNA transcripts. The TCR CDR3 was amplified in a first-round RT-PCR using the HTBI primer set. In TCRdb, the multiplex PCR reads were re-called with MiXCR into one record per CDR3 protein. The sample carries about 290,000 distinct CDR3 sequences, approximately 18% recorded once. Uncontrolled infection, other autoimmune disease, pregnancy and lactation each barred patients from inclusion. Diagnostic assessment was based on clinical symptoms, serum thyroxine and TRAb, thyroid ultrasound and orbital computed tomography. Germline CDR1 reads MNHEY; CDR2 reads SVGEGT. The CDR3 runs to 15 residues. V trimming: 6 bases; J trimming: 4 bases; junction bases outside the gene matches: 7.

The sequencing sample was made of blood. The clonotype was recovered from a man aged 45 to 65 with Graves' ophthalmopathy. V and J are TRBV6-2 or TRBV6-3 and TRBJ2-7, with 12 nucleotides matching TRBD1. DNA of the CDR3: TGTGCCAGCAGGGGGGGACAGGGGGCGCAATACGAGCAGTACTTC. It yields the protein CASRGGQGAQYEQYF.